The 27 T cell receptor beta chains listed next were all sequenced from one sample in a study of cytomegalovirus exposure and HLA in healthy donors. A multiplex PCR was run with 60 Vbeta primers and 13 Jbeta primers. Clones were read by immunoSEQ multiplex PCR, and TCRdb kept only the in-frame ones, dropping some. Among almost 200,000 clones, about 80% were seen once, and the ten largest hold about 4.6%. Sequencing was done on a sample of PBMCs. The receptors here all came from a woman aged 30 to 39 in good health and CMV-seropositive.

J is TRBJ2-1 and V is TRBV5-1, with 9 nucleotides matching TRBD2. Germline V gene lookup returns CDR1 SGHRS and CDR2 YFSETQ. Trimming removed 7 bases from V and 5 bases from J; junction bases left unmatched: 10. The length of the CDR3 is 15 residues. The CDR3 coding sequence is TGCGCCAGCGATAAAGGGGCTAGCGGGAACAATGAGCAGTTCTTC. Amino acid sequence: CASDKGASGNNEQFF.

The gene calls are TRBV11-2 and TRBJ2-2; TRBD2 aligns across 13 bases. J lost 5 bases, V lost 5 bases, and 2 bases had no gene match. The germline CDR1 and CDR2 sequences are SGHAT and FQNNGV. This CDR3 is 15 amino acids long. The CDR3, as DNA: TGTGCCAGCAGCCGGGGACTAGCGGGGACCGGGGAGCTGTTTTTT. It codes for CASSRGLAGTGELFF.

J is TRBJ2-2 and V is TRBV2; no reliable D call. V lost 2 bases and J lost 0, with 10 bases in between. Germline V gene data show CDR1 as SNHLY and CDR2 as FYNNEI. This CDR3 has 16 amino acids. CDR3 DNA sequence: TGTGCCAGCAGTGAAACTACACCTACGAACACCGGGGAGCTGTTTTTT. This codes for CASSETTPTNTGELFF.

This clone turned up a few times. This chain joins TRBV6-6 and TRBJ2-7, with 8 nucleotides matching TRBD2. The CDR3 totals 15 residues. The junction had 8 bases not matched to a gene; V was cut back by 2 bases and J by 5 bases. Germline values: CDR1 MNHNY, CDR2 SVGAGI (reference sequence). CDR3 coding DNA: TGTGCCAGCAGTTACCGGACTAGCCTTTCTGACGAGCAGTACTTC. Translation: CASSYRTSLSDEQYF.

The chain employs TRBV5-6 and TRBJ1-4; D is undetermined. In germline, CDR1 is SGHDT, CDR2 YYEEEE. The V end lost 1 base, the J end lost 5 bases, and 9 bases lay between the germline ends. The CDR3 totals 14 residues. This CDR3 reads CASSLWSLNEKLFF. DNA of the CDR3: TGTGCCAGCAGCTTGTGGAGTTTAAATGAAAAACTGTTTTTT.

The gene calls are TRBV18 and TRBJ2-1; 9 bases line up with TRBD2. The V segment lost 2 bases and the J segment 10 bases; nucleotides outside the gene matches: 9. This CDR3 contains 15 residues. CDR1 and CDR2 from the germline V gene are KGHSH and LQKENI. The CDR3 reads CASSPGTSTIQEQFF. As DNA, the CDR3 is TGTGCCAGCTCACCAGGGACTAGCACTATCCAGGAGCAGTTCTTC.

In this sample, this clone turned up once. The chain joins TRBV5-5 to TRBJ2-1; D is perhaps TRBD1 (6 bases). The germline V gene encodes CDR1 SGHKS and CDR2 YYEKEE (reference sequence). This CDR3 has 12 amino acids. Trimming cost V 4 bases and J 6 bases, with 8 bases left between them. This CDR3 is CASSPDSNEQFF. For the CDR3, the DNA is TGTGCCAGCAGCCCGGACAGCAATGAGCAGTTCTTC.

The chain employs TRBV9 and TRBJ1-4; 11 bases line up with TRBD1. This CDR3 has 15 amino acids. J was trimmed by 6 bases and V by 3 bases; bases with no gene match: 4. CDR1 SGDLS and CDR2 YYNGEE come from the germline V gene. CDR3: CASSGGDRGDEKLFF. The CDR3 DNA is TGTGCCAGCAGCGGTGGGGACAGGGGGGATGAAAAACTGTTTTTT.

The rearrangement uses TRBV6-5 and TRBJ2-2; D is perhaps TRBD1 (5 bases). V lost 1 base, J lost 0 bases, and 6 bases lay in between. This CDR3 spans 15 amino acids. CDR1 and CDR2 (germline): MNHEY, SVGAGI. The DNA for the CDR3 is TGTGCCAGCAGTTACTTGGACACGAACACCGGGGAGCTGTTTTTT. Protein sequence: CASSYLDTNTGELFF.

The chain recombines TRBV7-9 with TRBJ2-7; the match to TRBD1 covers 9 bases. The junction had 6 bases not matched to a gene; V was cut back by 4 bases and J by 2 bases. The CDR3 totals 15 residues. Looked up from germline, CDR1 is SEHNR and CDR2 is FQNEAQ (reference sequence). This chain's CDR3 is CASSSRRTGAYEQYF. The CDR3 nucleotides are TGTGCCAGCAGCTCGCGGAGGACAGGGGCCTACGAGCAGTACTTC.

This chain uses TRBV12-5 with TRBJ2-7, with TRBD1 as a possible D gene (5 bases). CDR3 size: 13 residues. With 8 bases removed from V and 1 base from J, the gap between germline ends came to 12 bases. Germline CDR1 LGHNT, CDR2 FRNRAP. Written as DNA, the CDR3 is TGTGCTAGTTCCTGGGCAGGGTCCTACGAGCAGTACTTC. As protein: CASSWAGSYEQYF.

This chain joins TRBV12-5 and TRBJ1-2, with TRBD1 matching 10 bases. J lost 7 bases, V lost 5 bases, and 10 bases had no gene match. The CDR3 spans 15 residues. CDR1 is LGHNT and CDR2 is FRNRAP in the germline V gene. Here the CDR3 reads CASGPRGDRGLGYTF. The CDR3 DNA is TGTGCTAGTGGTCCCCGAGGGGACAGGGGCCTTGGCTACACCTTC. Combining the CDR3 with reference TRBV12-5 and TRBJ1-2 gives the whole variable domain DARVTQTPRHKVTEMGQEVTMRCQPILGHNTVFWYRQTMMQGLELLAYFRNRAPLDDSGMPKDRFSAEMPDATLATLKIQPSEPRDSAVYFCASGPRGDRGLGYTFGSGTRLTVV.

The rearrangement links TRBV11-3 to TRBJ2-2; perhaps TRBD2 as D (6 bases). This CDR3 comprises 16 residues. Trimming removed 5 bases from V and 0 bases from J, with 13 bases in between. Per the germline V gene, CDR1 is SGHNT and CDR2 is YENEEA. CDR3 DNA sequence: TGTGCCAGCAGCCTGAGGGACTCTTCGAACACCGGGGAGCTGTTTTTT. Its translation is CASSLRDSSNTGELFF.

The chain links TRBV9 to TRBJ1-6; D unclear. The CDR3 consists of 15 residues. V dropped 1 base and J dropped 0 bases, with 5 bases sitting between them. Germline CDR1 reads SGDLS; CDR2 reads YYNGEE. CDR3 in amino acids: CASSVLASYNSPLHF. Here the CDR3 DNA reads TGTGCCAGCAGCGTATTAGCCTCCTATAATTCACCCCTCCACTTT.

V usage is TRBV11-2 and J usage is TRBJ2-3; D is possibly TRBD1 (7 bases). This CDR3 region has 15 residues. The germline gives CDR1 SGHAT, CDR2 FQNNGV. Trimming shortened V by 4 bases and J by 5 bases, and 16 bases separated the two germline ends. CDR3 protein: CASSWGDSEGDTQYF. CDR3 DNA sequence: TGTGCCAGCAGCTGGGGGGACAGCGAGGGAGATACGCAGTATTTT.

The chain joins TRBV4-1 to TRBJ2-2, with D perhaps matching TRBD2 (5 bases). The CDR3 contains 17 residues. With 6 bases removed from V and 0 bases from J, the gap between germline ends came to 17 bases. CDR1 and CDR2 from the germline V gene are MGHRA and YSYEKL. As DNA, the CDR3 is TGCGCCAGCAGGCCTCAGCCCCTAGCTGCGAACACCGGGGAGCTGTTTTTT. It translates to CASRPQPLAANTGELFF.

The chain carries TRBV6-5 and TRBJ2-5; D gene ambiguous. The CDR3 extends over 13 amino acids. Trimming left V 6 bases short and J 5 bases short, with 13 bases between. CDR1 and CDR2 (germline): MNHEY, SVGAGI. The CDR3 DNA reads TGTGCCAGCAGCTACAACAGTAGGGAGACCCAGTACTTC. Amino acids: CASSYNSRETQYF.

The gene calls are TRBV29-1 and TRBJ1-2; 9 nucleotides align to TRBD1. From germline, CDR1 is SQVTM and CDR2 ANQGSEA. The CDR3 spans 14 residues. Losses at the gene ends were 6 bases for V and 3 bases for J; bases not matched to a gene: 8. Here the CDR3 DNA reads TGCAGCGTCCGCACGGACAGGGGTGACTATGGCTACACCTTC. This encodes CSVRTDRGDYGYTF.

This chain links TRBV7-6 with TRBJ1-1; D possibly corresponds to TRBD1 (6 bases). CDR1 is SGHVS, CDR2 FNYEAQ, per germline. Trimming took 4 bases from V and 3 from J, leaving 21 bases between them. CDR3 length: 17 residues. CDR3 DNA sequence: TGTGCCAGCAGCTCCTTAGGTGGGGGGGCGGGATACACTGAAGCTTTCTTT. Its protein product is CASSSLGGGAGYTEAFF.

This sequence joins TRBV11-3 and TRBJ2-1; 8 bases map to TRBD2. CDR1 is SGHNT, CDR2 YENEEA, per germline. V trimming: 4 bases; J trimming: 10 bases; junction bases outside the gene matches: 3. The CDR3 spans 12 residues. The CDR3 protein is CASSSPGGEQFF. CDR3 sequence (DNA): TGTGCCAGCAGCTCACCGGGAGGGGAGCAGTTCTTC.

CDR3 DNA: TGTGCCAGCAGCCCAGGGGACAGGGTAGCGGAGACCCAGTACTTC. This sequence encodes CASSPGDRVAETQYF. The chain joins TRBV9 to TRBJ2-5, with TRBD1 matching over 9 bases. Germline V lookup: CDR1 SGDLS, CDR2 YYNGEE. The V segment lost 4 bases and the J segment 5 bases; nucleotides outside the gene matches: 9. The CDR3 contains 15 residues. The whole variable domain, remainder taken from reference TRBV9 and TRBJ2-5, is DSGVTQTPKHLITATGQRVTLRCSPRSGDLSVYWYQQSLDQGLQFLIQYYNGEERAKGNILERFSAQQFPDLHSELNLSSLELGDSALYFCASSPGDRVAETQYFGPGTRLLVL.

This clone came up a few times. This CDR3 is CASSVGGGADQPQHF. The CDR3 bases are TGTGCCAGCAGCGTAGGGGGGGGCGCCGATCAGCCCCAGCATTTT. The chain is built from TRBV9 and TRBJ1-5, with a weak D call TRBD1 (6 bases). Germline V gene data show CDR1 as SGDLS and CDR2 as YYNGEE. V was shortened by 0 bases and J by 5 bases, with 12 bases between the two germline ends. The CDR3 has 15 residues.

The CDR3 region is CASTDGASGGVPNTGELFF. For the CDR3, the DNA is TGTGCCAGCACCGACGGGGCTAGCGGGGGCGTGCCGAACACCGGGGAGCTGTTTTTT. This chain links TRBV7-6 with TRBJ2-2; 10 nucleotides match TRBD2. Per the germline V gene, CDR1 is SGHVS and CDR2 is FNYEAQ. Trimming took 7 bases from V and 0 from J; bases not matched to a gene: 14. CDR3 length: 19 amino acids.

The J gene is TRBJ2-3, the V gene TRBV13, with D tentatively TRBD2 (6 bases). There are 14 residues in the CDR3. Germline lookup yields CDR1 PRHDT and CDR2 FYEKMQ (reference sequence). V lost 3 bases, J lost 10 bases, and 17 bases lay in between. CDR3 region: CASSFGTPHVAQYF. CDR3 in DNA: TGTGCCAGCAGCTTCGGGACTCCGCATGTTGCGCAGTATTTT.

V and J are TRBV21-1 and TRBJ1-5; TRBD1, the table's D call, was not compared with the DNA. TRBV21-1 is described as a pseudogene. The CDR3 has 17 amino acids. The CDR3 coding sequence is TGTGCCAGCAGCAAATTTCCAGGCCTGAGTGGCAATCAGCCCCAGCATTTT. Translation gives CASSKFPGLSGNQPQHF.

The rearrangement uses TRBV5-4 and TRBJ2-5, with 16 bases aligning to TRBD2. Germline trimming cut 0 bases from V and 5 bases from J; bases unmatched to any gene: 7. The CDR3 sequence is 18 residues long. Germline assignment: CDR1 SGHNT and CDR2 YYREEE (reference sequence). CDR3 bases: TGTGCCAGCAGCTTGGGTGGGACTAGCGGGGGGGCCGGGGAGACCCAGTACTTC. It translates to CASSLGGTSGGAGETQYF.

The rearrangement joins TRBV10-3 to TRBJ1-3; 9 bases are a match to TRBD1. The CDR3 is 15 residues long. Germline CDR1 and CDR2: ENHRY and SYGVKD. J lost 2 bases, V lost 7 bases, and 6 bases had no gene match. The DNA of the CDR3 is TGTGCCATCACTGGGACAGGGAGGCCTGGAAACACCATATATTTT. Protein product: CAITGTGRPGNTIYF.